Below are 31 T cell receptor beta chains sequenced from a single sample in a study of blood T cell repertoires in COVID-19. Measured with immunoSEQ multiplex PCR; TCRdb has only the in-frame clones, and not every one. The sample holds some 260,000 clones; more than 60% are singletons and the top ten take around 3.6%. Sequencing input: peripheral blood. All receptors derive from a woman between 35 and 50 years old with active or convalescent COVID-19.

In nucleotides, the CDR3 is TGTGCTAGTGGTTTGGCCCACGGGGTAAGGTATGGCTACACCTTC. Its translation is CASGLAHGVRYGYTF. The rearrangement uses TRBV12-5 and TRBJ1-2; D gene unclear. CDR3 size: 15 residues. In germline, CDR1 is LGHNT, CDR2 FRNRAP. Trimming removed 1 base at V and 5 bases at J, with 14 bases between.

The V gene is TRBV29-1, the J gene TRBJ2-4; 9 bases line up with TRBD1. The CDR3 is 13 residues long. The V gene end was trimmed by 7 bases and the J gene end by 7 bases; junction bases not matched to a gene: 8. Germline CDR1 reads SQVTM; CDR2 reads ANQGSEA. CDR3 sequence (DNA): TGCAGCGACGTACAGGGGGCGAGGAACATTCAGTACTTC. Residues: CSDVQGARNIQYF. Supplemented by reference TRBV29-1 and TRBJ2-4, the full variable domain reads SAVISQKPSRDICQRGTSLTIQCQVDSQVTMMFWYRQQPGQSLTLIATANQGSEATYESGFVIDKFPISRPNLTFSTLTVSNMSPEDSSIYLCSDVQGARNIQYFGAGTRLSVL.

The sample holds a few counts of this clone. The V gene is TRBV12-3 or TRBV12-4, the J gene TRBJ2-3, with TRBD2 as a possible D gene (5 bases). The CDR3 covers 12 residues. Trimming shortened V by 5 bases and J by 10 bases, and 13 bases separated the two germline ends. This CDR3 reads CASSQPGTAQYF. CDR3 in DNA: TGTGCCAGCAGTCAACCGGGAACTGCGCAGTATTTT.

This sequence joins TRBV6-5 and TRBJ2-3, with 12 bases lining up with TRBD2. This CDR3 region has 14 residues. CDR1 is MNHEY, CDR2 SVGAGI, per germline. With 6 bases clipped from V and 5 bases from J, the junction kept 3 bases outside the gene matches. CDR3 nucleotides: TGTGCCAGCAGGCGGACTAGCGGGGAAGATACGCAGTATTTT. Encoded protein: CASRRTSGEDTQYF.

The genes are TRBV18 and TRBJ2-1; TRBD2 agrees at 7 bases. The CDR3 covers 12 residues. The V segment lost 3 bases and the J segment 8 bases; nucleotides outside the gene matches: 1. The germline V gene has CDR1 KGHSH and CDR2 LQKENI. The CDR3 reads CASSPGGHEQFF. The CDR3 DNA is TGTGCCAGCTCACCGGGAGGGCATGAGCAGTTCTTC.

V gene TRBV6-5 combines with J gene TRBJ1-6; D not certain. Germline values: CDR1 MNHEY, CDR2 SVGAGI. Trimming stripped 2 bases from V and 4 bases from J, with 9 bases between. This CDR3 is built from 15 residues. The CDR3 reads CASSYTADYNSPLHF. The CDR3 bases are TGTGCCAGCAGTTACACAGCAGATTATAATTCACCCCTCCACTTT.

A single count supports this clone. The chain couples TRBV5-6 to TRBJ1-1; tentative D call: TRBD1 (6 bases). With 4 bases removed from V and 5 bases from J, the gap between germline ends came to 18 bases. CDR1 SGHDT and CDR2 YYEEEE come from the germline V gene. This CDR3 has 15 amino acids. Here the CDR3 reads CASSPSDRWRTEAFF. CDR3 nucleotide sequence: TGTGCCAGCAGCCCTTCCGACAGGTGGAGAACTGAAGCTTTCTTT. Drawing the rest from reference TRBV5-6 and TRBJ1-1, the complete variable domain is DAGVTQSPTHLIKTRGQQVTLRCSPKSGHDTVSWYQQALGQGPQFIFQYYEEEERQRGNFPDRFSGHQFPNYSSELNVNALLLGDSALYLCASSPSDRWRTEAFFGQGTRLTVV.

This rearrangement joins TRBV5-5 to TRBJ1-2; D gene ambiguous. Germline CDR1 SGHKS, CDR2 YYEKEE (reference sequence). Trimming took 4 bases from V and 0 from J, leaving 10 bases between them. The CDR3 has 14 amino acids. The DNA for the CDR3 is TGTGCCAGCAGCCGGTACCTGTCTAACTATGGCTACACCTTC. Protein: CASSRYLSNYGYTF.

The J gene is TRBJ1-2, the V gene TRBV28; TRBD1 agrees at 8 bases. This CDR3 is built from 13 residues. CDR1 MDHEN and CDR2 SYDVKM come from the germline V gene. V shed 6 bases, J shed 4 bases, and the junction held 4 bases outside the gene matches. The CDR3 loop reads CASSPGGAYGYTF. The CDR3 nucleotides read TGTGCCAGCAGCCCAGGGGGCGCCTATGGCTACACCTTC.

This rearrangement joins TRBV28 to TRBJ1-5, with a weak D call TRBD1 (6 bases). V was pared by 5 bases and J by 3 bases, with 14 bases between. CDR3 length: 15 residues. CDR1 is MDHEN and CDR2 is SYDVKM in the germline V gene. In DNA form, the CDR3 reads TGTGCCAGCAGTCCCGTCGGACAGATCAATCAGCCCCAGCATTTT. This gives the protein CASSPVGQINQPQHF.

The chain recombines TRBV4-2 with TRBJ2-5; perhaps TRBD1 as D (6 bases). The V gene lost 0 bases and the J gene lost 3 bases, with 11 bases spanning the gap. This CDR3 has 15 amino acids. Germline loops: CDR1 LGHNA, CDR2 YNFKEQ. The CDR3 region is CASSQDKAGEETQYF. CDR3 in DNA: TGTGCCAGCAGCCAAGATAAGGCAGGGGAAGAGACCCAGTACTTC.

The chain couples TRBV7-9 to TRBJ2-5, with D perhaps TRBD1 (6 bases). There are 17 residues in the CDR3. The germline CDR1 and CDR2 sequences are SEHNR and FQNEAQ (reference sequence). Trimming took 1 base from V and 4 from J, leaving 19 bases between them. The CDR3 sequence: CASSLGGGRKTRETQYF. In nucleotides, the CDR3 is TGTGCCAGCAGCTTAGGAGGGGGTCGTAAGACTCGAGAGACCCAGTACTTC.

The rearrangement joins TRBV28 to TRBJ1-5; the match to TRBD1 covers 7 bases. The CDR3 spans 15 residues. CDR1 is MDHEN and CDR2 is SYDVKM in the germline V gene. V was pared by 6 bases and J by 1 base, with 6 bases of the junction left unmatched. The CDR3 here is CASSRQGVSNQPQHF. DNA for the CDR3: TGTGCCAGCAGCCGACAGGGAGTGAGCAATCAGCCCCAGCATTTT.

The table lists this clone with a few counts. The chain combines TRBV30 with TRBJ1-1; D may be TRBD1 (5 bases). CDR3 length: 10 residues. Per germline, CDR1 GTSNPN and CDR2 SVGIG (reference sequence). Trimming left V 0 bases short and J 11 bases short, with 7 bases between. The CDR3 nucleotides read TGTGCCTGGAGTGTACAGGTCGCTTTCTTT. It codes for CAWSVQVAFF.

This chain links TRBV29-1 with TRBJ2-3, with 10 bases lining up with TRBD2. Germline CDR1 reads SQVTM; CDR2 reads ANQGSEA. The CDR3 covers 17 residues. V was pared by 7 bases and J by 3 bases, with 16 bases of the junction left unmatched. The CDR3 nucleotides are TGCAGCGCCCTCCAACCCACTAGCGGGGTAGGAACAGATACGCAGTATTTT. It is translated as CSALQPTSGVGTDTQYF.

A single count supports this clone. The chain combines TRBV9 with TRBJ2-3; 12 nucleotides agree with TRBD2. The CDR3 loop spans 17 amino acids. Trimming removed 0 bases from V and 2 bases from J; junction bases left unmatched: 4. The germline gives CDR1 SGDLS, CDR2 YYNGEE. The CDR3 loop reads CASSVEASGGATDTQYF. In nucleotides, the CDR3 is TGTGCCAGCAGCGTAGAAGCTAGCGGGGGGGCCACAGATACGCAGTATTTT.

The rearrangement uses TRBV12-3 or TRBV12-4 and TRBJ2-7, with a tentative D call TRBD2 (5 bases). Deletions cut 6 bases from V and 6 bases from J, with 15 bases between. CDR3 length equals 13 residues. This CDR3 is CASRARGPGEQYF. The CDR3, as DNA: TGTGCCAGCAGAGCCCGGGGTCCCGGCGAGCAGTACTTC.

This clone was seen once. This chain connects TRBV5-1 to TRBJ2-2; possibly TRBD1 for D (5 bases). The ends were cut back, 5 bases at V and 9 bases at J, with 14 bases in the middle. The CDR3 is made up of 13 amino acids. Per the germline V gene, CDR1 is SGHRS and CDR2 is YFSETQ. The DNA for the CDR3 is TGCGCCAGCAGGACTCGACAGACCCGGGAGCTGTTTTTT. Translated, it gives CASRTRQTRELFF. Variable domain in full (rest from reference TRBV5-1 and TRBJ2-2): KAGVTQTPRYLIKTRGQQVTLSCSPISGHRSVSWYQQTPGQGLQFLFEYFSETQRNKGNFPGRFSGRQFSNSRSEMNVSTLELGDSALYLCASRTRQTRELFFGEGSRLTVL.

A few counts support this clone. The chain uses TRBV10-1 and TRBJ2-1; 8 positions match TRBD2. In germline, CDR1 is WNHNN, CDR2 SYGVQD (reference sequence). V lost 6 bases, J lost 5 bases, and 3 bases stayed unmatched. The CDR3 runs 13 residues. CDR3 in amino acids: CASSPGGDNEQFF. The CDR3 region has the DNA TGCGCCAGCAGCCCGGGGGGGGACAATGAGCAGTTCTTC.

This clone appeared a single time. The chain is built from TRBV1 and TRBJ2-7; the table names TRBD1, a call not compared with the DNA. TRBV1 is shown as a pseudogene. CDR3 length: 17 amino acids. The CDR3 coding sequence is TGCACCAGCAGCCAGGACGCCGGGACAGGGATCACCTACGAGCAGTACGTC. This gives the protein CTSSQDAGTGITYEQYV.

The chain links TRBV5-1 to TRBJ1-4; 8 bases fit TRBD1. V lost 5 bases and J lost 7; bases outside the gene matches: 7. CDR3 length: 14 amino acids. Germline CDR1 is SGHRS and CDR2 is YFSETQ. The CDR3 coding sequence is TGCGCCAGCAGACAAACAGGGGGTAGTGAAAAACTGTTTTTT. It yields the protein CASRQTGGSEKLFF. The variable domain in full, completed from reference TRBV5-1 and TRBJ1-4, reads KAGVTQTPRYLIKTRGQQVTLSCSPISGHRSVSWYQQTPGQGLQFLFEYFSETQRNKGNFPGRFSGRQFSNSRSEMNVSTLELGDSALYLCASRQTGGSEKLFFGSGTQLSVL.

The gene calls are TRBV7-2 and TRBJ2-7, with D tentatively TRBD1 (7 bases). The V gene's germline CDR1 is SGHTA and CDR2 FQGNSA. This CDR3 has 15 residues. The CDR3 DNA reads as TGTGCCAGCAGTTTAGGGGGCTCCGGGGGCTACGAGCAGTACGTC. It codes for CASSLGGSGGYEQYV.

The chain combines TRBV9 with TRBJ2-2, with D possibly matching TRBD2 (7 bases). V shed 6 bases and J shed 4 bases, with 16 bases lying between them. Germline CDR1 SGDLS, CDR2 YYNGEE. This CDR3 region has 15 residues. CDR3 nucleotides: TGTGCCAGCAACCCCGGAGGGGGGGTCACCGGGGAGCTGTTTTTT. It specifies CASNPGGGVTGELFF. The full variable domain, in which reference TRBV9 and TRBJ2-2 provide the parts outside the CDR3, is DSGVTQTPKHLITATGQRVTLRCSPRSGDLSVYWYQQSLDQGLQFLIQYYNGEERAKGNILERFSAQQFPDLHSELNLSSLELGDSALYFCASNPGGGVTGELFFGEGSRLTVL.

The CDR3 sequence is CASSPLTGVDTEAFF. In DNA form, the CDR3 reads TGTGCCAGCAGCCCCCTAACAGGGGTGGACACTGAAGCTTTCTTT. The chain links TRBV7-6 to TRBJ1-1; 7 positions agree with TRBD1. Trimming took 5 bases from V and 3 from J; bases not matched to a gene: 9. Germline CDR1 reads SGHVS; CDR2 reads FNYEAQ. The CDR3 totals 15 residues.

This chain uses TRBV7-3 with TRBJ2-2, with 10 bases fitting TRBD2. Germline V gene sequence: CDR1 SGHTA, CDR2 FQGTGA. The CDR3 loop spans 16 amino acids. The V and J ends lost 2 bases and 5 bases, in that order; junction bases with no gene match: 5. Here the CDR3 reads CASSLLAGVGTGELFF. CDR3 bases: TGTGCCAGCAGCTTACTAGCGGGGGTAGGGACCGGGGAGCTGTTTTTT.

In DNA, the CDR3 is TGTGCCAGCAGTCCCCCCCAGGGGTACTATGGCTACACCTTC. Translated, it gives CASSPPQGYYGYTF. V is TRBV28 and J is TRBJ1-2, with D maybe TRBD1 (6 bases). From germline, CDR1 is MDHEN and CDR2 SYDVKM. Between the trimmed V and J ends, which lost 5 bases and 3 bases, there was a span of 13 bases. The CDR3 length is 14 residues.

V usage is TRBV7-3 and J usage is TRBJ2-3; the match to TRBD1 covers 10 bases. Germline V lookup: CDR1 SGHTA, CDR2 FQGTGA. The CDR3 extends over 15 amino acids. V lost 5 bases to trimming and J lost 2 bases; unmatched junction nucleotides: 4. The CDR3 region is CASSPDRGYTDTQYF. CDR3 DNA: TGTGCCAGCAGCCCGGACAGGGGGTACACAGATACGCAGTATTTT. The entire variable domain, with the rest obtained from reference TRBV7-3 and TRBJ2-3, is as follows: GAGVSQTPSNKVTEKGKYVELRCDPISGHTALYWYRQSLGQGPEFLIYFQGTGAADDSGLPNDRFFAVRPEGSVSTLKIQRTERGDSAVYLCASSPDRGYTDTQYFGPGTRLTVL.

The chain has TRBV28 and TRBJ2-3, with 8 bases matching TRBD2. Germline trimming cut 5 bases from V and 5 bases from J; bases unmatched to any gene: 12. The CDR3 covers 16 residues. CDR1 is MDHEN and CDR2 is SYDVKM in the germline V gene. The CDR3 sequence is CASSLGAGAQGDTQYF. CDR3 DNA: TGTGCCAGCAGTCTAGGAGCGGGGGCCCAAGGAGATACGCAGTATTTT.

The chain uses TRBV6-5 and TRBJ2-5, with 10 bases aligning to TRBD2. CDR3 length: 15 residues. Germline assignment: CDR1 MNHEY and CDR2 SVGAGI. Trimming removed 6 bases from V and 3 bases from J; junction bases left unmatched: 7. The CDR3 nucleotides read TGTGCCAGCAGAAGAATCGGACTAGCGGAAGAGACCCAGTACTTC. This sequence encodes CASRRIGLAEETQYF.

This clone was seen a single time. This chain uses TRBV30 with TRBJ1-2; TRBD1 is a possible D gene (5 bases). Trimming shortened V by 1 base and J by 4 bases, and 16 bases separated the two germline ends. CDR3 size: 15 residues. Per the germline V gene, CDR1 is GTSNPN and CDR2 is SVGIG (reference sequence). CDR3 in DNA: TGTGCCTGGAGTGCCGGCGGGGGGGACCCCTATGGCTACACCTTC. Its translation is CAWSAGGGDPYGYTF.

This chain joins TRBV4-1 and TRBJ1-4; TRBD1 might be the D (5 bases). The CDR3 is 16 amino acids. The ends were cut back, 1 base at V and 12 bases at J, with 21 bases in the middle. The germline V gene has CDR1 MGHRA and CDR2 YSYEKL. Here the CDR3 DNA reads TGCGCCAGCAGCCAAGCGGGGCTCGACATTTGGGGGGAACTGTTTTTT. This translates into CASSQAGLDIWGELFF.